The text below deals with one TCR beta chain. This specimen comes from a study of patients and donors after allogeneic stem cell transplantation. The V and J ends lost 0 bases and 1 base respectively, with 9 bases between them. The CDR3 is made up of 16 amino acids. In TCRdb, the RT-PCR reads were re-called with MiXCR into one record per CDR3 protein. The sample includes about 410,000 distinct CDR3 sequences, 16% of them seen just once. Sequencing input: blood, either unsorted or a sorted T cell fraction (not recorded which). J is TRBJ2-2 and V is TRBV23-1, with D unresolved. TRBV23-1 falls under the ORF class, with uncertain function. This receptor was taken from a human donor who was either an allogeneic HSCT recipient or a stem cell or donor lymphocyte infusion donor (not recorded which). It is not recorded whose cells these are; they may come from a transplant donor. CDR3 DNA sequence: TGCGCCAGCAGTCAATCGTGTAAGGAGAACACCGGGGAGCTGTTTTTT. This codes for CASSQSCKENTGELFF.